These 31 T cell receptor beta chains came from one sample sequenced in a study of cytomegalovirus exposure and HLA in healthy donors. Primers: 60 Vbeta forward and 13 Jbeta reverse. Generated by immunoSEQ multiplex PCR, the TCRdb table keeps only in-frame clones and is missing some. The sample carries more than 140,000 clones, roughly 73% recorded once. Sequencing was done on a sample of PBMCs. Receptors originate from a man aged 35-49 years in good health and CMV-seronegative.

The chain recombines TRBV4-2 with TRBJ1-4, with 7 bases identical to TRBD1. The germline CDR1 and CDR2 sequences are LGHNA and YNFKEQ. V was clipped by 1 base and J by 8 bases; unmatched bases: 16. The CDR3 loop spans 18 amino acids. CDR3 nucleotides: TGTGCCAGCAGCCAAGGGGACAGCACAGTGGGCGTTGGCGAAAAACTGTTTTTT. This gives the protein CASSQGDSTVGVGEKLFF.

The rearrangement uses TRBV4-1 and TRBJ2-1; 8 nucleotides line up with TRBD2. This CDR3 is 17 amino acids long. With 1 base clipped from V and 0 bases from J, the junction kept 5 bases outside the gene matches. Germline lookup yields CDR1 MGHRA and CDR2 YSYEKL. The CDR3 DNA reads TGCGCCAGCAGCCAAGTTCGGGGGGGCTCCTCCTACAATGAGCAGTTCTTC. Protein sequence: CASSQVRGGSSYNEQFF.

The chain couples TRBV6-6 to TRBJ2-5, with D uncertain. Gene TRBJ2-7 matches the end of the DNA better, so the J call may be wrong. The CDR3 runs 14 residues. Germline CDR1 reads MNHNY; CDR2 reads SVGAGI (reference sequence). CDR3 in DNA: TGTGCCAGCAGTTCCAAAGACAATTCCTACGAGCAGTACTTC. Translated, it gives CASSSKDNSYEQYF.

The rearrangement uses TRBV7-9 and TRBJ2-5; the D gene is possibly TRBD1 (6 bases). This CDR3 contains 14 residues. Germline CDR1 reads SEHNR; CDR2 reads FQNEAQ (reference sequence). Trimming pared 5 bases from V and 1 base from J, leaving 11 bases between. CDR3 in amino acids: CASSPVGGQETQYF. The CDR3 nucleotides are TGTGCCAGCAGCCCTGTAGGGGGCCAAGAGACCCAGTACTTC. Looking up the rest from reference TRBV7-9 and TRBJ2-5 gives the full variable domain: DTGVSQNPRHKITKRGQNVTFRCDPISEHNRLYWYRQTLGQGPEFLTYFQNEAQLEKSRLLSDRFSAERPKGSFSTLEIQRTEQGDSAMYLCASSPVGGQETQYFGPGTRLLVL.

With regard to this clone: Its ends do not fully match the called genes, so a read error is possible. The chain carries TRBV2 and TRBJ1-5, with D possibly being TRBD1 (6 bases). The CDR3 spans 13 residues. Germline V gives CDR1 SNHLY, CDR2 FYNNEI. The CDR3 coding sequence is TGTGCCGGCAGTGAGGGGGGTGACCAGCCCCAGCATTTT. It specifies CAGSEGGDQPQHF.

The genes are TRBV9 and TRBJ2-5; weak D call: TRBD2 (6 bases). With 4 bases removed from V and 2 bases from J, the gap between germline ends came to 9 bases. The CDR3 is 13 residues long. Germline V lookup: CDR1 SGDLS, CDR2 YYNGEE. The CDR3 DNA reads TGTGCCAGCAGCTCACGGGGGCAAGAGACCCAGTACTTC. Residues: CASSSRGQETQYF.

The genes are TRBV5-6 and TRBJ2-5, with 7 bases aligning to TRBD1. Germline lookup yields CDR1 SGHDT and CDR2 YYEEEE. V shed 4 bases and J 1 base; nucleotides not matched to a gene: 7. CDR3 length: 15 amino acids. The chain's CDR3 is CASSHRGIFQETQYF. For the CDR3, the DNA is TGTGCCAGCAGCCACAGGGGTATTTTCCAAGAGACCCAGTACTTC.

The count of this clone is one. This chain links TRBV19 with TRBJ2-5; 8 bases match TRBD1. The CDR3 covers 15 residues. V shed 8 bases and J 5 bases; nucleotides not matched to a gene: 13. The V gene's germline CDR1 is LNHDA and CDR2 SQIVND (reference sequence). CDR3 loop: CASSSGQAGQETQYF. Written as DNA, the CDR3 is TGTGCCAGTTCCTCGGGACAGGCCGGGCAGGAGACCCAGTACTTC.

The chain recombines TRBV10-1 with TRBJ1-4; D not certain. Germline assignment: CDR1 WNHNN and CDR2 SYGVQD (reference sequence). Trimming cost V 8 bases and J 7 bases, with 23 bases left between them. CDR3 size: 16 residues. Here the CDR3 reads CASSRRPEREGEKLFF. In DNA form, the CDR3 reads TGCGCCAGCTCAAGACGGCCCGAGAGGGAGGGTGAAAAACTGTTTTTT.

The gene calls are TRBV2 and TRBJ2-1, with unresolved D. The V gene lost 8 bases and the J gene lost 9 bases, with 11 bases spanning the gap. The CDR3 length is 11 residues. CDR1 is SNHLY, CDR2 FYNNEI, per germline. The chain's CDR3 is CASGLECEQFF. CDR3 nucleotide sequence: TGTGCCAGCGGGTTGGAGTGTGAGCAGTTCTTC.

The V gene is TRBV6-5, the J gene TRBJ1-2; 10 nucleotides agree with TRBD1. The length of the CDR3 is 16 residues. V dropped 3 bases and J dropped 2; count of bases not matched to a gene: 6. Germline V gene lookup returns CDR1 MNHEY and CDR2 SVGAGI. CDR3 in amino acids: CASSYAPTGGNYGYTF. CDR3 sequence (DNA): TGTGCCAGCAGTTATGCCCCGACAGGGGGCAACTATGGCTACACCTTC.

CDR3 nucleotides: TGTGCCAGCAGCGTTGGCCACGGGGGGAACACTGAAGCTTTCTTT. Its translation is CASSVGHGGNTEAFF. The V and J genes are TRBV4-2 and TRBJ1-1; weak D call: TRBD1 (5 bases). Between the trimmed V and J ends, which lost 5 bases and 1 base, there was a span of 14 bases. The CDR3 consists of 15 residues. Germline CDR1 and CDR2: LGHNA and YNFKEQ.

This sequence joins TRBV5-4 and TRBJ2-1, with 7 bases fitting TRBD1. Germline loops: CDR1 SGHNT, CDR2 YYREEE (reference sequence). The CDR3 has 15 amino acids. Trimming cost V 1 base and J 3 bases; bases outside gene matches: 4. CDR3 in DNA: TGTGCCAGCAGCTTGAGAGGGGGCGACTACAATGAGCAGTTCTTC. It translates to CASSLRGGDYNEQFF.

The V gene is TRBV10-3, the J gene TRBJ2-3; TRBD2 matches 12 bases. Germline CDR1 reads ENHRY; CDR2 reads SYGVKD. The trim removed 1 base at V and 6 bases at J, leaving 5 bases unmatched. CDR3 length equals 16 residues. The DNA for the CDR3 is TGTGCCATCAGTGAGTTTCTAGCGGGGGGGACGGATACGCAGTATTTT. Protein: CAISEFLAGGTDTQYF.

The chain links TRBV30 to TRBJ2-2; 8 bases are a match to TRBD2. The CDR3 totals 15 residues. J was trimmed by 1 base and V by 8 bases; bases with no gene match: 9. The V gene's germline CDR1 is GTSNPN and CDR2 SVGIG (reference sequence). CDR3: CARATGTRNTGELFF. In DNA form, the CDR3 reads TGTGCCAGGGCCACCGGGACTAGGAACACCGGGGAGCTGTTTTTT.

The chain is built from TRBV6-4 and TRBJ1-2; 10 bases are shared with TRBD1. V lost 2 bases and J lost 4; bases outside the gene matches: 13. From germline, CDR1 is MRHNA and CDR2 SNTAGT. This CDR3 region has 18 residues. CDR3 coding DNA: TGTGCCAGCAGTGACCCGAAGCTAGACAGGGGGCGATTCTATGGCTACACCTTC. Encoded protein: CASSDPKLDRGRFYGYTF.

This clone appeared a few times. The rearrangement joins TRBV29-1 to TRBJ1-1; D not certain. The germline V and J ends were trimmed by 6 bases and 4 bases, with 12 bases remaining between them. Looked up from germline, CDR1 is SQVTM and CDR2 is ANQGSEA. There are 12 residues in the CDR3. CDR3 DNA sequence: TGCAGCGTCCTCGGGGTGGGCACTGAAGCTTTCTTT. Amino acid sequence: CSVLGVGTEAFF.

This clone was recorded a few times. The chain carries TRBV2 and TRBJ1-3; 7 nucleotides align to TRBD1. Germline trimming cut 4 bases from V and 4 bases from J; bases unmatched to any gene: 1. The CDR3 sequence is 13 residues long. Germline V gene lookup returns CDR1 SNHLY and CDR2 FYNNEI. CDR3 loop: CASSGTGGNTIYF. CDR3 DNA sequence: TGTGCCAGCAGTGGGACAGGCGGAAACACCATATATTTT. Variable domain in full (rest from reference TRBV2 and TRBJ1-3): EPEVTQTPSHQVTQMGQEVILRCVPISNHLYFYWYRQILGQKVEFLVSFYNNEISEKSEIFDDQFSVERPDGSNFTLKIRSTKLEDSAMYFCASSGTGGNTIYFGEGSWLTVV.

The chain has TRBV5-1 and TRBJ2-5; D unclear. Trimming pared 4 bases from V and 2 bases from J, leaving 15 bases between. The V gene's germline CDR1 is SGHRS and CDR2 YFSETQ. The CDR3 length is 15 residues. Here the CDR3 DNA reads TGCGCCAGCAGCGGTCCTTCTGGTCAGCAAGAGACCCAGTACTTC. Its protein product is CASSGPSGQQETQYF.

The J gene is TRBJ2-1, the V gene TRBV7-6; 11 bases fit TRBD1. The V and J ends lost 1 base and 9 bases, in that order; junction bases with no gene match: 8. This CDR3 spans 16 amino acids. Germline CDR1 is SGHVS and CDR2 is FNYEAQ. The chain's CDR3 is CASSLERTGGSVEQFF. The CDR3 DNA reads as TGTGCCAGCAGCTTAGAGCGGACAGGGGGCTCGGTTGAGCAGTTCTTC.

The chain combines TRBV9 with TRBJ1-1, with TRBD1 matching 7 bases. This CDR3 comprises 13 residues. After removal of 4 bases from V and 5 bases from J, the junction contained 5 bases not matched to a gene. The germline CDR1 and CDR2 sequences are SGDLS and YYNGEE. The CDR3 DNA reads TGTGCCAGCAGCCCACAGGACAGGACTGAAGCTTTCTTT. It translates to CASSPQDRTEAFF.

The chain employs TRBV29-1 and TRBJ2-5, with 7 bases aligning to TRBD1. V lost 5 bases and J lost 5; bases outside the gene matches: 11. The CDR3 has 14 residues. Germline CDR1 and CDR2: SQVTM and ANQGSEA. The CDR3 protein is CSVFLVQGQETQYF. In DNA form, the CDR3 reads TGCAGCGTTTTTTTAGTGCAGGGACAGGAGACCCAGTACTTC.

The V and J genes are TRBV19 and TRBJ1-2; maybe TRBD1 (6 bases). Trimming stripped 9 bases from V and 6 bases from J, with 23 bases between. There are 15 residues in the CDR3. The V gene's germline CDR1 is LNHDA and CDR2 SQIVND (reference sequence). The CDR3 protein is CASIKTTGFGDGYTF. The DNA of the CDR3 is TGTGCCAGCATAAAGACAACAGGGTTTGGGGATGGCTACACCTTC.

The rearrangement joins TRBV18 to TRBJ2-3, with D perhaps matching TRBD2 (5 bases). This CDR3 contains 12 residues. Trimming stripped 2 bases from V and 5 bases from J, with 5 bases between. The V gene's germline CDR1 is KGHSH and CDR2 LQKENI. CDR3 DNA: TGTGCCAGCTCACCAGAGGGAGATACGCAGTATTTT. It translates to CASSPEGDTQYF.

The sample holds a few counts of this clone. V gene TRBV4-1 combines with J gene TRBJ1-1, with a tentative D call TRBD1 (5 bases). Trimming left V 1 base short and J 4 bases short, with 13 bases between. CDR3 size: 15 residues. The germline gives CDR1 MGHRA, CDR2 YSYEKL. The CDR3, as DNA: TGCGCCAGCAGCCAAGGGAGCGGGGGAATCACTGAAGCTTTCTTT. This translates into CASSQGSGGITEAFF.

The rearrangement joins TRBV7-9 to TRBJ1-6, with 7 bases matching TRBD1. V was clipped by 5 bases and J by 10 bases; unmatched bases: 8. Germline V gene data show CDR1 as SEHNR and CDR2 as FQNEAQ (reference sequence). The CDR3 totals 14 residues. Here the CDR3 reads CASSPQGGGSPLHF. CDR3 coding DNA: TGTGCCAGCAGCCCTCAGGGGGGAGGATCACCCCTCCACTTT.

The chain is built from TRBV15 and TRBJ1-2; TRBD1 matches at 7 bases. V was clipped by 2 bases and J by 6 bases; unmatched bases: 6. From germline, CDR1 is LNHNV and CDR2 YYDKDF (reference sequence). The CDR3 is 14 amino acids. The CDR3 sequence: CATSRLTGDDGYTF. The CDR3 DNA reads TGTGCCACCAGCAGACTCACAGGGGACGATGGCTACACCTTC.

V usage is TRBV27 and J usage is TRBJ2-5, with D tentatively TRBD1 (6 bases). TRBJ2-7 matches the DNA end more closely, so the J call is doubtful. The CDR3 consists of 15 residues. The V gene's germline CDR1 is MNHEY and CDR2 SMNVEV (reference sequence). CDR3 sequence reads: CASSSPDSGHYEQYF. For the CDR3, the DNA is TGTGCCAGCAGTTCACCGGACAGTGGGCACTACGAGCAGTACTTC.

This clone was detected only a few times. This chain connects TRBV29-1 to TRBJ2-7, with D unclear. V gave up 5 bases and J gave up 0 bases, with 11 bases separating them. CDR3 size: 13 residues. Germline V gene lookup returns CDR1 SQVTM and CDR2 ANQGSEA. DNA of the CDR3: TGCAGCGTTTCATCCTGGAGCTCCTACGAGCAGTACTTC. Encoded protein: CSVSSWSSYEQYF.

The chain employs TRBV13 and TRBJ1-1; perhaps TRBD1 as D (6 bases). This CDR3 contains 14 residues. V was trimmed by 6 bases and J by 4 bases, leaving 15 bases between them. Germline assignment: CDR1 PRHDT and CDR2 FYEKMQ (reference sequence). As DNA, the CDR3 is TGTGCCAGCAGGATACCAGGGGAGGGCACTGAAGCTTTCTTT. It yields the protein CASRIPGEGTEAFF.

The chain employs TRBV7-3 and TRBJ2-1, with D possibly being TRBD2 (5 bases). There are 15 residues in the CDR3. Looked up from germline, CDR1 is SGHTA and CDR2 is FQGTGA. Between the trimmed V and J ends, which lost 1 base and 1 base, there was a span of 8 bases. The CDR3 here is CASSLSEGSYNEQFF. The DNA of the CDR3 is TGTGCCAGCAGCTTAAGTGAGGGATCCTACAATGAGCAGTTCTTC.